Below are 18 T cell receptor beta chains sequenced from a single sample in a study of shared clonotypes between healthy human individuals. The repertoire was sequenced with immunoSEQ multiplex PCR; TCRdb's copy has only in-frame clones and lacks some. The table shows a few million clones, with 90% to 97% occurring only once. The specimen was naive CD4+ T cells sorted from blood. Sample subset: CD45RA+ positively selected. The receptor set was obtained from a man between 18 and 35 years old in good health.

The rearrangement links TRBV5-4 to TRBJ2-3; TRBD1 or TRBD2 may be the D gene (5 bases each). CDR3 length: 15 amino acids. The germline gives CDR1 SGHNT, CDR2 YYREEE (reference sequence). Trimming left V 0 bases short and J 4 bases short, with 12 bases between. The chain's CDR3 is CASSLVGVEADTQYF. The DNA of the CDR3 is TGTGCCAGCAGCTTGGTGGGGGTAGAGGCAGATACGCAGTATTTT.

This chain links TRBV11-3 with TRBJ1-6; 8 bases align to TRBD1. From germline, CDR1 is SGHNT and CDR2 YENEEA. V was pared by 4 bases and J by 15 bases, with 5 bases of the junction left unmatched. This CDR3 is 12 amino acids long. The CDR3 spells CASSSKTGDLHF. In DNA, the CDR3 is TGTGCCAGCAGCTCCAAGACAGGGGACCTCCACTTT.

Notes on this clone: The sample carries other DNA sequences with the same CDR3. This chain joins TRBV18 and TRBJ1-2; maybe TRBD1 (6 bases). V lost 1 base to trimming and J lost 6 bases, with 6 bases between them. This CDR3 has 12 amino acids. CDR1 is KGHSH, CDR2 LQKENI, per germline. CDR3 region: CASSPQGDGYTF. The CDR3 DNA reads as TGTGCCAGCTCACCACAGGGGGATGGCTACACCTTC.

The CDR3 protein is CASSQASSGVRQETQYF. CDR3 sequence (DNA): TGTGCCAGCAGCCAAGCCTCTAGCGGGGTCCGACAAGAGACCCAGTACTTC. The chain couples TRBV5-6 to TRBJ2-5; 9 bases are shared with TRBD2. This CDR3 spans 17 amino acids. CDR1 and CDR2 (germline): SGHDT, YYEEEE. The junction had 12 bases not matched to a gene; V was cut back by 4 bases and J by 2 bases.

This chain connects TRBV21-1 to TRBJ1-1. TRBV21-1 is a recognized pseudogene. The CDR3 runs to 15 residues. The CDR3 reads CASSFRDSCNTEAFF. CDR3 DNA sequence: TGTGCCAGCAGCTTCCGGGACTCATGTAACACTGAAGCTTTCTTT.

This clone was observed a single time. V gene TRBV10-3 combines with J gene TRBJ1-1, with TRBD1 identical over 7 bases. The CDR3 consists of 15 residues. J was trimmed by 1 base and V by 4 bases; bases with no gene match: 6. The germline CDR1 and CDR2 sequences are ENHRY and SYGVKD. As DNA, the CDR3 is TGTGCCATCAGTGCCACCGGGACAGAGAACACTGAAGCTTTCTTT. Amino acids: CAISATGTENTEAFF.

The chain has TRBV7-9 and TRBJ1-5, with D unresolved. The CDR3 has 15 residues. The V gene lost 5 bases and the J gene lost 9 bases, with 20 bases spanning the gap. Per germline, CDR1 SEHNR and CDR2 FQNEAQ (reference sequence). CDR3 DNA: TGTGCCAGCAGCCCAGGTGTAGACCAGATGCGGCCCCAGCATTTT. Protein: CASSPGVDQMRPQHF.

The chain joins TRBV16 to TRBJ1-1; maybe TRBD1 (6 bases). Germline values: CDR1 KGHSY, CDR2 FQNENV. CDR3 length: 17 residues. V lost 2 bases, J lost 1 base, and 17 bases lay in between. CDR3 DNA sequence: TGTGCCAGCAGCCAAAGAGCCGGGACAAGAAAGAACACTGAAGCTTTCTTT. Translation gives CASSQRAGTRKNTEAFF.

The genes are TRBV5-1 and TRBJ2-1, with 7 bases aligning to TRBD2. CDR3 size: 14 residues. CDR1 SGHRS and CDR2 YFSETQ come from the germline V gene. With V trimmed by 3 bases and J by 8 bases, 8 bases remained unmatched. The CDR3 region is CASSSDSGGDEQFF. Here the CDR3 DNA reads TGCGCCAGCAGCTCCGACTCGGGGGGTGATGAGCAGTTCTTC.

The chain employs TRBV10-3 and TRBJ2-7, with 11 bases aligning to TRBD1. Germline V lookup: CDR1 ENHRY, CDR2 SYGVKD. Trimming took 5 bases from V and 6 from J; bases not matched to a gene: 6. This CDR3 comprises 14 residues. The CDR3 region has the DNA TGTGCCATCAGTCCGGGACAGGGGGTTTTCGAGCAGTACTTC. This translates into CAISPGQGVFEQYF.

V gene TRBV19 combines with J gene TRBJ2-7; 9 bases map to TRBD2. Germline V lookup: CDR1 LNHDA, CDR2 SQIVND (reference sequence). This CDR3 region has 15 residues. V dropped 3 bases and J dropped 6; count of bases not matched to a gene: 9. CDR3 DNA sequence: TGTGCCAGTAGTATGGGTGCGGGAGGGCATCGCGAGCAGTACTTC. This codes for CASSMGAGGHREQYF. Using reference TRBV19 and TRBJ2-7 for the parts outside the CDR3, the full variable domain is DGGITQSPKYLFRKEGQNVTLSCEQNLNHDAMYWYRQDPGQGLRLIYYSQIVNDFQKGDIAEGYSVSREKKESFPLTVTSAQKNPTAFYLCASSMGAGGHREQYFGPGTRLTVT.

The V gene is TRBV7-2, the J gene TRBJ2-1; TRBD2 agrees at 10 bases. The germline gives CDR1 SGHTA, CDR2 FQGNSA. CDR3 size: 19 residues. After removal of 4 bases from V and 4 bases from J, the junction contained 16 bases not matched to a gene. In nucleotides, the CDR3 is TGTGCCAGCAGCTCCTGGACTAGCGGCACCCAGGGTGGGTACAATGAGCAGTTCTTC. Amino acid sequence: CASSSWTSGTQGGYNEQFF.

V and J are TRBV7-2 and TRBJ1-6; 7 positions match TRBD1. The germline V gene encodes CDR1 SGHTA and CDR2 FQGNSA. V trimming: 5 bases; J trimming: 6 bases; junction bases outside the gene matches: 4. This CDR3 region has 14 residues. The CDR3 here is CASSRQGVNSPLHF. The CDR3 region has the DNA TGTGCCAGCAGCCGACAGGGTGTTAATTCACCCCTCCACTTT.

V is TRBV28 and J is TRBJ1-3; 8 bases are shared with TRBD1. Trimming at V came to 7 bases and at J to 4 bases, leaving 6 bases not matched to a gene. The length of the CDR3 is 14 residues. The germline gives CDR1 MDHEN, CDR2 SYDVKM. The CDR3, as DNA: TGTGCCAGCACACAGGGGGAGTGGGGAAACACCATATATTTT. This translates into CASTQGEWGNTIYF.

To note about this clone: The identical CDR3 is also encoded by other nucleotide sequences in the sample. V usage is TRBV6-1 and J usage is TRBJ2-7; TRBD2 might be the D (6 bases). The V gene lost 3 bases and the J gene lost 9 bases, with 9 bases spanning the gap. Germline V gives CDR1 MNHNS, CDR2 SASEGT. The CDR3 contains 11 residues. The CDR3, as DNA: TGTGCCAGCAGTGAGACCGGGAGGCAGTACTTC. This sequence encodes CASSETGRQYF.

The V gene is TRBV7-2, the J gene TRBJ2-7; the D is unclear. The V and J ends lost 5 bases and 2 bases respectively, with 13 bases between them. Germline CDR1 and CDR2: SGHTA and FQGNSA. CDR3 size: 14 residues. CDR3: CASSHFTQTYEQYF. The CDR3 bases are TGTGCCAGCAGCCACTTTACACAAACCTACGAGCAGTACTTC.

The rearrangement joins TRBV9 to TRBJ1-5; D gene ambiguous. This CDR3 has 13 amino acids. The germline gives CDR1 SGDLS, CDR2 YYNGEE. Trimming took off 0 bases at V and 7 bases at J, with 8 bases between the two ends. For the CDR3, the DNA is TGTGCCAGCAGCGTAGATCTGGGGCAGCCCCAGCATTTT. Translation gives CASSVDLGQPQHF. Looking up the rest from reference TRBV9 and TRBJ1-5 gives the full variable domain: DSGVTQTPKHLITATGQRVTLRCSPRSGDLSVYWYQQSLDQGLQFLIQYYNGEERAKGNILERFSAQQFPDLHSELNLSSLELGDSALYFCASSVDLGQPQHFGDGTRLSIL.

For this clone: Distinct nucleotide sequences in the sample also encode this CDR3. The V call is TRBV18, the J call TRBJ2-7; no definite D call. V lost 3 bases and J lost 2, with 11 bases in between. This CDR3 has 14 amino acids. CDR1 and CDR2 (germline): KGHSH, LQKENI. For the CDR3, the DNA is TGTGCCAGCTCACCCCCCGGGCTGCCCTACGAGCAGTACTTC. Amino acid sequence: CASSPPGLPYEQYF. Variable domain in full (rest from reference TRBV18 and TRBJ2-7): NAGVMQNPRHLVRRRGQEARLRCSPMKGHSHVYWYRQLPEEGLKFMVYLQKENIIDESGMPKERFSAEFPKEGPSILRIQQVVRGDSAAYFCASSPPGLPYEQYFGPGTRLTVT.